The source of this TCR beta chain is a study of T-cell memory formation after mild COVID-19. Each CDR3 protein is one row after TCRdb ran MiXCR on the 5' RACE reads. Here the sample spans nearly 350,000 distinct CDR3 sequences, roughly 13% being singletons. Remarks on this clonotype: The antigen remains undetermined.

CDR1 and CDR2 from the germline V gene are DFQATT and SNEGSKA (reference sequence). Trimming removed 5 bases from V and 0 bases from J, with 24 bases in between. The CDR3 has 18 amino acids. General observations from the study: Clones shrinking from day 15 to 85 showed even CD4/CD8 mixes; later expanders tilted CD4+.

The rearrangement links TRBV20-1 to TRBJ2-3; D may be TRBD2 (6 bases). The TCR originated in a man between 18 and 29 years old who had mild COVID-19 (a few samples of this study predate the infection). Cell type and time point are not known. Sample: PBMCs or a T cell subset sorted from them (not recorded which). As DNA, the CDR3 is TGCAGTGCTCCTACCTTCAGGGACTTTTTCGCTAGCACAGATACGCAGTATTTT. Residues: CSAPTFRDFFASTDTQYF.